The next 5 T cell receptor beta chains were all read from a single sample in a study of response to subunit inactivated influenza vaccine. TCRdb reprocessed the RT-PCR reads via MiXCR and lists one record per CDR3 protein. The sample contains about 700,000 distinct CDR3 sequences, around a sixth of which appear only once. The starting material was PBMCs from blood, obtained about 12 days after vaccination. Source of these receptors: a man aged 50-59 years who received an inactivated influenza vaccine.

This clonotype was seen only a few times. CDR3 sequence: CASSQDFLGQDSNQPQHF. The CDR3 nucleotides are TGTGCCAGCAGCCAAGATTTTTTAGGACAGGATAGCAATCAGCCCCAGCATTTT. The V and J genes are TRBV3-1 and TRBJ1-5; 7 nucleotides agree with TRBD1. Germline V lookup: CDR1 LGHDT, CDR2 YNNKEL (reference sequence). The CDR3 runs 18 residues. Germline trimming cut 0 bases from V and 0 bases from J; bases unmatched to any gene: 8. Using reference TRBV3-1 and TRBJ1-5 for the parts outside the CDR3, the full variable domain is DTAVSQTPKYLVTQMGNDKSIKCEQNLGHDTMYWYKQDSKKFLKIMFSYNNKELIINETVPNRFSPKSPDKAHLNLHINSLELGDSAVYFCASSQDFLGQDSNQPQHFGDGTRLSIL.

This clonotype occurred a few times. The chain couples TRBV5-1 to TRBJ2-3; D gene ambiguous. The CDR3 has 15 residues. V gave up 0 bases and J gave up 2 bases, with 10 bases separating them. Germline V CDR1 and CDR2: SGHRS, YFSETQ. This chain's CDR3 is CASSLVGNPTDTQYF. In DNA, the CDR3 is TGCGCCAGCAGCTTGGTGGGGAACCCCACAGATACGCAGTATTTT.

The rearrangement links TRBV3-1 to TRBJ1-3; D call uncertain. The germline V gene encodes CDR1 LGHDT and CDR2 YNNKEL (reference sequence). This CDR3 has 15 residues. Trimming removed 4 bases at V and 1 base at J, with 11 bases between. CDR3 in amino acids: CASSPPGRSGNTIYF. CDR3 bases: TGTGCCAGCAGCCCTCCCGGGAGGTCTGGAAACACCATATATTTT.

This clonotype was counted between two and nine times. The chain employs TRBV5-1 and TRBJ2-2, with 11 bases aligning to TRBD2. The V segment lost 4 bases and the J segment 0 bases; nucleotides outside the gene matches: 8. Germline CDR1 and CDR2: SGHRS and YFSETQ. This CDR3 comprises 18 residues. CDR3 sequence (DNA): TGCGCCAGCAGCAGGGGACTAGCGGCTAAAACGAACACCGGGGAGCTGTTTTTT. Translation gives CASSRGLAAKTNTGELFF.

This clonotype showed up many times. The CDR3 sequence: CSVEGTSGDLGQETQYF. CDR3 DNA: TGCAGCGTTGAAGGGACTAGCGGTGACCTAGGCCAAGAGACCCAGTACTTC. V usage is TRBV29-1 and J usage is TRBJ2-5, with 10 bases fitting TRBD2. The CDR3 is made up of 17 amino acids. V was clipped by 1 base and J by 1 base; unmatched bases: 9. Per the germline V gene, CDR1 is SQVTM and CDR2 is ANQGSEA. The complete variable domain, with remaining parts taken from reference TRBV29-1 and TRBJ2-5, reads SAVISQKPSRDICQRGTSLTIQCQVDSQVTMMFWYRQQPGQSLTLIATANQGSEATYESGFVIDKFPISRPNLTFSTLTVSNMSPEDSSIYLCSVEGTSGDLGQETQYFGPGTRLLVL.